Included here is one TCR beta chain sequence, with context. As yet, its antigen is unknown. These data belong to a study of Tregs in tolerant kidney transplant recipients. In the study overall: Recipients received nonmyeloablative bone marrow transplants from related graft donors, with transient mixed chimerism.

Germline V lookup: CDR1 SGHNT, CDR2 YENEEA. The J segment lost 4 bases and the V segment lost 5 bases, leaving 5 bases of the junction unmatched. The CDR3 contains 15 residues. Using immunoSEQ multiplex PCR, the repertoire was profiled, and TCRdb retains in-frame clones only, with some absent. Among some 15,000 clones listed, about 53% were seen once. FACS sorting followed a 6-day coculture of CFSE-labeled recipient PBMCs with irradiated graft donor PBMCs. General study points: Findings come from small patient numbers and require larger validation.

V is TRBV11-3 and J is TRBJ2-2; 9 bases line up with TRBD1. This specimen consisted of CD4+ T cells from blood cultured with allogeneic cells, obtained before the transplant. This TCR derives from a human patient who received a combined kidney and bone marrow transplant. CDR3 sequence reads: CASSVGDRATGELFF. DNA of the CDR3: TGTGCCAGCAGCGTGGGGGACAGGGCCACCGGGGAGCTGTTTTTT.